This passage covers 10 T cell receptor beta chains from one sample sequenced in a study of shared clonotypes between healthy human individuals. Only in-frame clones appear in the TCRdb table, and some are missing; sequencing was by immunoSEQ multiplex PCR. The table shows 2.3 million or so clones, with 85% to 95% occurring only once. The source material was naive CD4+ T cells from PBMCs. Specified subset: CD45RA+ positively selected. The source of these receptors is a man aged 18 to 29 in good health. Some clones in this sample may be carry-over from other donors' samples.

The rearrangement uses TRBV23-1 and TRBJ1-5; 7 bases align to TRBD1. TRBV23-1 qualifies as an ORF whose function is uncertain. This CDR3 is built from 12 residues. The J segment lost 4 bases and the V segment lost 10 bases, leaving 4 bases of the junction unmatched. CDR3 protein: CATGGTNQPQHF. In DNA form, the CDR3 reads TGCGCCACAGGGGGGACTAATCAGCCCCAGCATTTT.

A single count supports this clone. The rearrangement uses TRBV2 and TRBJ2-7; 7 nucleotides agree with TRBD1. Trimming cost V 6 bases and J 6 bases; bases outside gene matches: 8. The CDR3 sequence is 13 residues long. Germline loops: CDR1 SNHLY, CDR2 FYNNEI. The DNA of the CDR3 is TGTGCCAGCAGCCGAGAAACAGGGGCCGAGCAGTACTTC. The encoded protein is CASSRETGAEQYF.

This clone has just one count. The V and J genes are TRBV5-6 and TRBJ2-5, with 8 bases identical to TRBD1. The CDR3 length is 14 residues. Germline-derived CDR1 and CDR2 are SGHDT and YYEEEE. With V trimmed by 4 bases and J by 5 bases, 7 bases remained unmatched. The CDR3 here is CASSDAGQAETQYF. The DNA of the CDR3 is TGTGCCAGCAGCGATGCGGGACAGGCTGAGACCCAGTACTTC.

The rearrangement joins TRBV4-1 to TRBJ2-3; 9 positions match TRBD2. Germline-derived CDR1 and CDR2 are MGHRA and YSYEKL. With V trimmed by 0 bases and J by 2 bases, 12 bases remained unmatched. The CDR3 loop spans 19 amino acids. CDR3 loop: CASSQDPNSGSTTTDTQYF. In DNA, the CDR3 is TGCGCCAGCAGCCAAGATCCCAATAGCGGGAGTACCACCACAGATACGCAGTATTTT.

V usage is TRBV27 and J usage is TRBJ1-5, with D perhaps TRBD1 (6 bases). Trimming cost V 4 bases and J 5 bases, with 24 bases left between them. CDR1 is MNHEY and CDR2 is SMNVEV in the germline V gene (reference sequence). There are 18 residues in the CDR3. The DNA of the CDR3 is TGTGCCAGCAGTTCCACACAGGGTTACGGACGAAATTATCAGCCCCAGCATTTT. It is translated as CASSSTQGYGRNYQPQHF.

This clone was seen a single time. V is TRBV5-1 and J is TRBJ2-2, with 8 bases that match TRBD1. This CDR3 spans 13 amino acids. CDR1 is SGHRS and CDR2 is YFSETQ in the germline V gene. Losses at the gene ends were 7 bases for V and 1 base for J; bases not matched to a gene: 0. The CDR3: CASGTGNTGELFF. CDR3 sequence (DNA): TGCGCCAGCGGGACAGGGAACACCGGGGAGCTGTTTTTT.

The V gene is TRBV2, the J gene TRBJ1-1; D gene uncertain. The germline V gene encodes CDR1 SNHLY and CDR2 FYNNEI. There are 13 residues in the CDR3. Trimming left V 9 bases short and J 2 bases short, with 13 bases between. The CDR3 coding sequence is TGTGCCAGTCGGTACGGGCGAAACACTGAAGCTTTCTTT. It is translated as CASRYGRNTEAFF.

This rearrangement joins TRBV12-5 to TRBJ1-5; no clear D gene. CDR3 length: 13 amino acids. CDR1 LGHNT and CDR2 FRNRAP come from the germline V gene. V was cut by 1 base and J by 6 bases, with 7 bases left in between. CDR3 DNA: TGTGCTAGTGGTTTGGACGTGGGTCAGCCCCAGCATTTT. This gives the protein CASGLDVGQPQHF.

The J gene is TRBJ2-5, the V gene TRBV11-2; no definite D call. The CDR3 runs to 15 residues. Germline lookup yields CDR1 SGHAT and CDR2 FQNNGV. The germline V and J ends were trimmed by 0 bases and 2 bases, with 10 bases remaining between them. CDR3 DNA: TGTGCCAGCAGCTTAGATCTGGGGTGGCAAGAGACCCAGTACTTC. Translating gives CASSLDLGWQETQYF.

V is TRBV30 and J is TRBJ1-1; D is perhaps TRBD1 (5 bases). CDR3 length: 13 amino acids. V lost 5 bases, J lost 4 bases, and 14 bases lay in between. CDR1 is GTSNPN and CDR2 is SVGIG in the germline V gene (reference sequence). The CDR3 sequence: CAWGRQRVTEAFF. The CDR3 DNA is TGTGCCTGGGGTAGACAGAGGGTCACTGAAGCTTTCTTT.